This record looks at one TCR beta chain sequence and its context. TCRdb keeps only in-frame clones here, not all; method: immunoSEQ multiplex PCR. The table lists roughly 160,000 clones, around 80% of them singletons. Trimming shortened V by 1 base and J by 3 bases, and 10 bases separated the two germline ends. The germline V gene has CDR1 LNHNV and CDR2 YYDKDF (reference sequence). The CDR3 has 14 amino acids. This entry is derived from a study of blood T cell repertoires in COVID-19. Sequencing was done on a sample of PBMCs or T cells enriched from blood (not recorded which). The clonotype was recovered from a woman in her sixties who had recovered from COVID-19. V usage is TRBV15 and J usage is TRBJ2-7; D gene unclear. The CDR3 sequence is CATSRGQEGYEQYF. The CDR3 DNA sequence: TGTGCCACCAGCAGAGGACAAGAAGGCTACGAGCAGTACTTC.